This T cell receptor (beta chain) was recovered during a study of T cells expressing NK-cell markers. TCRdb reprocessed the 5' RACE reads and stores each CDR3 protein as one record, lacking DNA. The sample table sets out about 370,000 distinct CDR3 sequences. Material: blood T cells: a sorted CD56 or NKG2C T cell subset, CD4+ or CD8+ T cells, or bulk PBMC T cells (not recorded which). The TCR comes from a woman in her forties or fifties in good health.

CDR3 in amino acids: CASSSTGLGNQPQHF. The rearrangement joins TRBV6-5 to TRBJ1-5; TCRdb proposes TRBD1, but this gene call is untestable without DNA. Germline V gives CDR1 MNHEY, CDR2 SVGAGI. This CDR3 region has 15 residues.